This TCR beta chain is drawn from a study of T cell responses to AZD1222 COVID-19 vaccine. Study outcomes and limitations: Females made up more of the donors, who were largely white British, and clonal diversity may have come out too low. Just five or six AZD1222 recipients tested seropositive at baseline. It was only after the peak T cell response that any repertoires were sampled. Vaccine-associated CD4 TCRs ranged over spike, dominating at 160-218 and 743-854.

Comment on this clone: Its antigen is unidentified.

Assay: immunoSEQ multiplex PCR; the TCRdb copy retains only in-frame clones and omits some. Among just over 150,000 clones listed, approximately 90% were seen once. CDR1 is SGDLS and CDR2 is YYNGEE in the germline V gene. V was pared by 3 bases and J by 5 bases, with 7 bases of the junction left unmatched. The CDR3 runs to 15 residues. Sample: peripheral blood, taken after recovery from COVID-19. This receptor was obtained from an adult who had recovered from COVID-19. The rearrangement uses TRBV9 and TRBJ2-7; 11 nucleotides align to TRBD1. In nucleotides, the CDR3 is TGTGCCAGCAGCGCCCGGGACAGGGGGTTCGACGAGCAGTACTTC. Translating gives CASSARDRGFDEQYF. The whole variable domain, filled in from reference TRBV9 and TRBJ2-7, reads DSGVTQTPKHLITATGQRVTLRCSPRSGDLSVYWYQQSLDQGLQFLIQYYNGEERAKGNILERFSAQQFPDLHSELNLSSLELGDSALYFCASSARDRGFDEQYFGPGTRLTVT.